The entry below gives a single TCR beta chain sequence along with its context. Donors were grouped by their self-reported clinical history. This entry is derived from a study of blood T cell repertoires in COVID-19. Study in general: PBMCs, B-cell-depleted T cells, or T cells provided the cDNA or gDNA that made up the material.

Original handling: Counts of nucleated cells, estimated from reference gene primer amplification, were obtained. The table came from immunoSEQ multiplex PCR; TCRdb's copy has only in-frame clones and leaves some out. The D gene and trimming were derived from the DNA, and the V and J assignments and clone size from that table. The repertoire holds 350,000 to 450,000 clones, with approximately 90% as singletons. This TCR came from a man under 40 who had recovered from COVID-19. The material sequenced was PBMCs or T cells enriched from blood (not recorded which).

DNA for the CDR3: TGTGCCAGCTCACCACTTCCTAGCGGGAACTCGTACGAGCAGTACTTC. Amino acid sequence: CASSPLPSGNSYEQYF. The rearrangement joins TRBV18 to TRBJ2-7; 9 nucleotides match TRBD2. The V and J ends lost 1 base and 4 bases, in that order; junction bases with no gene match: 8. Germline lookup yields CDR1 KGHSH and CDR2 LQKENI. The CDR3 spans 16 residues.